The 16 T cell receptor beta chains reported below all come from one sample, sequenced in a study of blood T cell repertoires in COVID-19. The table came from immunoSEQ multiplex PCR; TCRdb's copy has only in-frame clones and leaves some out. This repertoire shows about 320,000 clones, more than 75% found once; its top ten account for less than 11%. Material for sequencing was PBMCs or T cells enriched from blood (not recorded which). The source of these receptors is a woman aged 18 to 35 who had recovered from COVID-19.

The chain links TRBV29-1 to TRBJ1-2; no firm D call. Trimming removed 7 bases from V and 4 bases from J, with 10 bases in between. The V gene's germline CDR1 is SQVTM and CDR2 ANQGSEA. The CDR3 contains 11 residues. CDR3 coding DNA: TGCAGCGACCGGCGCGGCTATGGCTACACCTTC. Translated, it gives CSDRRGYGYTF. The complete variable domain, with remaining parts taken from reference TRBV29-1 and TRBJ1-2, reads SAVISQKPSRDICQRGTSLTIQCQVDSQVTMMFWYRQQPGQSLTLIATANQGSEATYESGFVIDKFPISRPNLTFSTLTVSNMSPEDSSIYLCSDRRGYGYTFGSGTRLTVV.

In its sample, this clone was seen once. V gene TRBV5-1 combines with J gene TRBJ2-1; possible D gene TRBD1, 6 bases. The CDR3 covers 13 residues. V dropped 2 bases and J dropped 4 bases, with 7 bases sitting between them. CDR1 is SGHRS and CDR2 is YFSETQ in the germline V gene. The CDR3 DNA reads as TGCGCCAGCAGCTTACAGGGTTACAATGAGCAGTTCTTC. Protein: CASSLQGYNEQFF.

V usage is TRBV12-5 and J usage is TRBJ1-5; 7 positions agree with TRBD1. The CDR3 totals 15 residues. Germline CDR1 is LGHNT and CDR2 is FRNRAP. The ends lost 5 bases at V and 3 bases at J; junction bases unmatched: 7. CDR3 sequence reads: CASGDGTANNQPQHF. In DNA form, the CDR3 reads TGTGCTAGTGGTGACGGGACAGCAAACAATCAGCCCCAGCATTTT.

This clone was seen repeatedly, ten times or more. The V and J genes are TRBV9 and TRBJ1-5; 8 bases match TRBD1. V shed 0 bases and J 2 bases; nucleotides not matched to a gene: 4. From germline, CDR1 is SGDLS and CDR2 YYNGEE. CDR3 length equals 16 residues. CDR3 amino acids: CASSVDQDRGNQPQHF. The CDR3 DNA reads TGTGCCAGCAGCGTAGATCAGGACAGGGGCAATCAGCCCCAGCATTTT.

The CDR3: CASSVSGGAGDTQYF. CDR3 nucleotide sequence: TGCGCCAGCAGCGTTAGCGGGGGGGCCGGGGATACGCAGTATTTT. The chain has TRBV5-1 and TRBJ2-3, with 11 nucleotides matching TRBD2. Germline V CDR1 and CDR2: SGHRS, YFSETQ. With V trimmed by 4 bases and J by 6 bases, 7 bases remained unmatched. The CDR3 length is 15 residues.

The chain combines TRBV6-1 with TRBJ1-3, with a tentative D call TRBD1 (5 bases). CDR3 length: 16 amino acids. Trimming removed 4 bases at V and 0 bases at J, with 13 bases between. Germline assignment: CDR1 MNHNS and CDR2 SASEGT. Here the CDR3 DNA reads TGTGCCAGCAGTGTCGGACACAGGATCTCTGGAAACACCATATATTTT. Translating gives CASSVGHRISGNTIYF.

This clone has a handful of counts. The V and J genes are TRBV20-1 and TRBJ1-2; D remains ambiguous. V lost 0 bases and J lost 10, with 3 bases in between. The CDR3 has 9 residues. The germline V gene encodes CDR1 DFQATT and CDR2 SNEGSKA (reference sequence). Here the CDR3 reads CSARDLYTF. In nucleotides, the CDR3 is TGCAGTGCTAGAGATCTCTACACCTTC.

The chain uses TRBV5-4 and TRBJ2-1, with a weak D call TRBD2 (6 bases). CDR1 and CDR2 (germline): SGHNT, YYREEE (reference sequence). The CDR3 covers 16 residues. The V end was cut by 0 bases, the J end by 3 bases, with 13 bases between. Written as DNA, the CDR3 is TGTGCCAGCAGCTTGGCGGGCGGGACCCTCTACAATGAGCAGTTCTTC. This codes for CASSLAGGTLYNEQFF.

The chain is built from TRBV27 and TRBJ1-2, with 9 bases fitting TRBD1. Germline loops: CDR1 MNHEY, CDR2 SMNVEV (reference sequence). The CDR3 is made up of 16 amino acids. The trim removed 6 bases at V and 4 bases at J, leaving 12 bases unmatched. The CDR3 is CASSPAWTGEGYGYTF. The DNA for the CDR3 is TGTGCCAGCAGCCCCGCATGGACAGGGGAGGGCTATGGCTACACCTTC.

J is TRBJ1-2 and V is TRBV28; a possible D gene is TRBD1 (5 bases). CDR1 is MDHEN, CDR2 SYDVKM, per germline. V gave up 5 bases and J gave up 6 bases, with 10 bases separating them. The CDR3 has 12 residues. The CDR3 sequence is CASSLSGNGYTF. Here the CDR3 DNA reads TGTGCCAGCAGTCTTTCAGGGAATGGCTACACCTTC.

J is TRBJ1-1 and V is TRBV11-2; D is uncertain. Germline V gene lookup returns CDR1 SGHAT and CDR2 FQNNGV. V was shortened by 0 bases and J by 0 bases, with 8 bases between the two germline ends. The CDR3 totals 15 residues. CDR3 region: CASSLDAILNTEAFF. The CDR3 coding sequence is TGTGCCAGCAGCTTAGACGCGATCTTGAACACTGAAGCTTTCTTT.

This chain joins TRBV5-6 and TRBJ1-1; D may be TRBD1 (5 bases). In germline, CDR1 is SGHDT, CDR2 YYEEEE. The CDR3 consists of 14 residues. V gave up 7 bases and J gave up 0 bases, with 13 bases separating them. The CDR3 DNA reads TGTGCCAGCTTCTCGGCGGGGCTGAACACTGAAGCTTTCTTT. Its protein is CASFSAGLNTEAFF.

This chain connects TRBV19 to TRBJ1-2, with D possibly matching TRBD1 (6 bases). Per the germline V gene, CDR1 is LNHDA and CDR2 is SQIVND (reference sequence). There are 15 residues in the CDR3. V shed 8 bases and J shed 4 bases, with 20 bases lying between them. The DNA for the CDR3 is TGTGCCAGTTCCCCGGACAGCCTTTGGAGCTATGGCTACACCTTC. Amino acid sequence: CASSPDSLWSYGYTF.

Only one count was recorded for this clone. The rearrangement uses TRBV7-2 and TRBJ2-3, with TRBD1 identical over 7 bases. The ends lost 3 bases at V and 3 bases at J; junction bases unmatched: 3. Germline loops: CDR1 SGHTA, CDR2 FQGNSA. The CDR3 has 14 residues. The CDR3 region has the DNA TGTGCCAGCAGCTTCACAGGGGTAACAGATACGCAGTATTTT. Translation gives CASSFTGVTDTQYF.

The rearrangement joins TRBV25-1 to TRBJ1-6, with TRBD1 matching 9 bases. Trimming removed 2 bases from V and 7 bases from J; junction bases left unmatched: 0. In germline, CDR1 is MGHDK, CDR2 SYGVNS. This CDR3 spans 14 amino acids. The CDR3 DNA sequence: TGTGCCAGCAGTGAAGACAGGGGGAATTCACCCCTCCACTTT. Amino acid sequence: CASSEDRGNSPLHF.

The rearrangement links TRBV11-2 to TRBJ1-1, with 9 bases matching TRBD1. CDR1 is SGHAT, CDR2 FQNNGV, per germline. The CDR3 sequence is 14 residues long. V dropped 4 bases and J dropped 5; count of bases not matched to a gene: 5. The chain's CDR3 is CASSYRDRVTEAFF. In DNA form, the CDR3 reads TGTGCCAGCAGCTACCGGGACAGGGTTACTGAAGCTTTCTTT.